This TCR beta chain was recorded in a study of T cells in Graves' hyperthyroidism and ophthalmopathy. Newly diagnosed hyperthyroidism, duration under 2 months, in patients aged 18 to 65. TCR beta CDR3 regions were amplified from RNA. HTBI primers were employed in a first-round RT-PCR of the TCR CDR3. Each CDR3 protein gets one entry after TCRdb re-called the multiplex PCR reads with MiXCR. Of roughly 700,000 distinct CDR3 sequences listed, roughly 17% were seen once; the top ten hold around 15%. Looked up from germline, CDR1 is MNHEY and CDR2 is SVGEGT. CDR3 length: 12 residues. V dropped 2 bases and J dropped 8 bases, with 9 bases sitting between them. About this clonotype: The antigen is unknown.

Study conclusions and caveats: Blood also held most thyroid clonotypes expanded beyond 0.001.

V usage is TRBV6-2 or TRBV6-3 and J usage is TRBJ1-1; tentatively, D is TRBD1 (6 bases). The sample was blood. The sequence came from a man in his forties or fifties with Graves' hyperthyroidism. The CDR3 DNA follows: TGTGCCAGCAGTTACACCACAGGGGAAGCTTTCTTT. Its translation is CASSYTTGEAFF.